This T cell receptor beta chain appears in the sequencing data of a study of beta chain features in type 1 diabetes listed by TCRdb under 2018. Describing the broader study: Mean age, gender distribution, total cell number and subset yield were not different between patients and healthy donors. Naive and central memory subsets were obtained from all 30 or so donors, but regulatory and stem cell-like memory subsets were isolated from only 8 patients and 8 healthy donors. In the study, TCRB repertoires of sorted circulating CD4+ T cell subsets from recently diagnosed type 1 diabetes patients were compared with those of matched healthy donors. Across all samples, around 100 million sorted cells were examined, and cell number per subset correlated strongly with RNA yield.

Via the germline V gene, CDR1 is SGHTA and CDR2 FQGNSA. The cysteine opens and the phenylalanine closes a CDR3 of 15 amino acids. Only the CDR3 portion is preserved as DNA: 45 bases, with reading frame beginning at the first base. V lost 0 bases and J lost 4 bases, and the count of bases not matched to a germline gene is 2. The study at large found these results: Because small numbers of individuals were included in the HLA sub-analyses, any influence of HLA type on TCRB rearrangement was left unresolved. At VDJ recombination sites, type 1 diabetes patients had fewer insertions and more deleted nucleotides, which implies abnormalities in thymic rearrangement. In all four CD4+ subsets, TCRB CDR3 length was moderately but significantly shorter in type 1 diabetes patients. Naive, central memory and regulatory TCRB repertoires appeared more similar among patients than among healthy donors. Shorter templates might have been favored by PCR, but patient and control samples were amplified and corrected together, so both groups would have been affected equally by any skew. Because cDNA was sequenced instead of genomic DNA, activated cells with high expression could be over-represented, although the groups did not differ in activation or CD3 levels.

The High Capacity cDNA Reverse Transcription Kit was used to reverse transcribe all of the isolated RNA, meaning that expressed TCRB transcripts were what got sequenced. Naive, central memory and regulatory T cell samples underwent deep immunoSEQ sequencing, averaging approximately 3.3 million total reads per sample. Sorted cells were lysed in RLT buffer and RNA was extracted with DNase-treated RNeasy Micro or Mini kits, depending on cell number. Each cell subset was processed separately to prevent cross-contamination, with patient and healthy donor samples processed together. The immunoSEQ multiplex PCR was used to amplify TCRB sequences from cDNA, yielding 87-bp fragments that span the CDR3 region. Sequencing of the amplicons was performed on the Illumina HiSeq platform. The authors processed their data as follows. PCR bias was corrected computationally using synthetic template baselines, and reads within Hamming distance 2 were collapsed, with unmergeable singletons discarded. Reads were aligned to IMGT to assign V, D and J genes, CDR3 length, and insertions or deletions at six rearrangement sites. Clonotype counts were normalized to sorted cell number within each subset before computing true diversity and Gini coefficients with the tcR R package. Repertoire sharing was quantified using the overlap coefficient calculated on TCRB nucleotide sequences. Held by TCRdb, this immuneACCESS table contains in-frame sequences only and omits some clones. Under half of the omission traces to an unresolved V gene where checked; the cause of the rest is unknown. Clone size and the V and J calls come from that table; the DNA yielded D and trimming. The sample table shows about 150,000 clones, and 8.1% are seen once. 0.65% of the sample is taken by the ten largest.

A single peripheral blood draw of about 116 mL on average was collected from each donor into heparinised tubes. A BD FACSAria II and a panel including CD45RO, CCR7, CD25, CD127, CD95 and CD27 were used to sort naive, central memory, regulatory and stem cell-like memory CD4+ T cells. Purity was above 95% for every sorted population. Right away, PBMCs were isolated by Lymphoprep density gradient centrifugation and were stained directly, with no culture step. To minimize batch effects, samples were stained and sorted in pairs, one healthy donor with one patient per experiment. Comment on this clone: Its target antigen remains unknown. Base quality data are lacking; no much larger clone is found one base away.

The chain is made from TRBV7-2 and TRBJ2-7; TRBD2 fits 11 bases in the junction. The source material was central memory CD4+ T cells from blood. This clonotype was sampled from a man in his late teens or twenties in good health. At the DNA level, the sequence is TGTGCCAGCAGCTTAGCTAGCGGGAGGGCTTACGAGCAGTACTTC. The resulting protein is CASSLASGRAYEQYF.